This section outlines one TCR beta chain sequence together with its context. Original handling: Estimation of nucleated cell counts was performed using reference gene primer amplification. Clones were read by immunoSEQ multiplex PCR, and TCRdb kept only the in-frame ones, dropping some. V and J calls and clone size are those listed in that table; D and trimming were worked out from the DNA. This table has under 110,000 clones, over 70% appearing once. Germline-derived CDR1 and CDR2 are LNHDA and SQIVND (reference sequence). CDR3 length equals 14 residues. V was clipped by 8 bases and J by 4 bases, with 14 bases between them. The entry originates in a study of blood T cell repertoires in COVID-19. Overall study context: Some COVID-19 samples were acute and others convalescent; all came from the United States, Italy and Spain.

The sample taken for sequencing was peripheral blood. The genes are TRBV19 and TRBJ2-2; D is possibly TRBD2 (5 bases). The clonotype originates from a human donor with acute or convalescent COVID-19. The donor label of this sample is uncertain. CDR3 nucleotides: TGTGCCAGTCCAAAGTGGGAGTCCACCGGGGAGCTGTTTTTT. Encoded protein: CASPKWESTGELFF.